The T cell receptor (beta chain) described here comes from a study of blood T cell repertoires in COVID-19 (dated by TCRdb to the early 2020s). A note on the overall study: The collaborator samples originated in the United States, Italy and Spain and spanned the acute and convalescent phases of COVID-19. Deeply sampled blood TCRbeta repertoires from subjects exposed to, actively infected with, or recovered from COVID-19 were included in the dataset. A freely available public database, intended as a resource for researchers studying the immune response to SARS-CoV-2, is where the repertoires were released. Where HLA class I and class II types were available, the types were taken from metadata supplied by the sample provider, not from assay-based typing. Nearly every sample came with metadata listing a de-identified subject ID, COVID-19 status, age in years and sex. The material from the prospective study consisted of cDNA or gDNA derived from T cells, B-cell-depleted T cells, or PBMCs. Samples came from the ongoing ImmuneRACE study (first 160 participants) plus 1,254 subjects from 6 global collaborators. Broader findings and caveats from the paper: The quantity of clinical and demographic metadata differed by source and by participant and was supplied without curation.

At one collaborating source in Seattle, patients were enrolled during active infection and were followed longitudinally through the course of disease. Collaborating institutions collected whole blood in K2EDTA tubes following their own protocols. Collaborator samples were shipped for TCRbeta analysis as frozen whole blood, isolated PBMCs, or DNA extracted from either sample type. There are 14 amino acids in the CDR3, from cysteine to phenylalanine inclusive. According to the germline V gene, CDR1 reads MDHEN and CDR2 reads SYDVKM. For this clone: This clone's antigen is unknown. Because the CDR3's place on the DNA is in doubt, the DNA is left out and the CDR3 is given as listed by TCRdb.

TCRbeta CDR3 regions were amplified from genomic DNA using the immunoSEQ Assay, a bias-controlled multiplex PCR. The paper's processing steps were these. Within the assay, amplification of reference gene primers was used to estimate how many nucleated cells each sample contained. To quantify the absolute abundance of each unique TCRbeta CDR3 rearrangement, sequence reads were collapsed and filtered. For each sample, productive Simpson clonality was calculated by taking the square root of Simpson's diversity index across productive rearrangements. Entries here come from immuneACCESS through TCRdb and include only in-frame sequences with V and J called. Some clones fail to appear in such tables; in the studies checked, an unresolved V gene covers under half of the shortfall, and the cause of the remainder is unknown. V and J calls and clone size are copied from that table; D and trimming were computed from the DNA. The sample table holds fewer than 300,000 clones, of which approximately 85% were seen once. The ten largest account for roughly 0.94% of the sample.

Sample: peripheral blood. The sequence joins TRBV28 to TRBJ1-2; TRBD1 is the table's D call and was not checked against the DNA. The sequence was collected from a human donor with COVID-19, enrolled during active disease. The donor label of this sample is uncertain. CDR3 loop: CASSFGSGAESNTF.